This TCR beta chain was retrieved from a study of cytomegalovirus exposure and HLA in healthy donors. Study context: The study's early data release held roughly 90 million unique TCRs from HLA-typed donors.

The PCR made use of 60 Vbeta and 13 Jbeta primers. The repertoire was sequenced with immunoSEQ multiplex PCR; TCRdb's copy has only in-frame clones and lacks some. The table has about 220,000 clones, about 79% seen once. Broader study findings: Earlier analysis looked at TCR beta V segments, and most were productive about 90% or about 30% of the time.

CDR3 length equals 15 residues. Trimming pared 4 bases from V and 4 bases from J, leaving 14 bases between. Germline V lookup: CDR1 SGHNT, CDR2 YYREEE (reference sequence). In the case of this clone: Its cognate antigen is unknown.

The sample taken for sequencing was PBMCs. V and J are TRBV5-4 and TRBJ2-2, with D uncertain. This clonotype originated in a male donor in good health and CMV-seronegative. The CDR3 DNA reads as TGTGCCAGCAGCCTGGGTCCTAAGAGCACCGGGGAGCTGTTTTTT. Protein sequence: CASSLGPKSTGELFF. Using reference TRBV5-4 and TRBJ2-2 for the parts outside the CDR3, the full variable domain is ETGVTQSPTHLIKTRGQQVTLRCSSQSGHNTVSWYQQALGQGPQFIFQYYREEENGRGNFPPRFSGLQFPNYSSELNVNALELDDSALYLCASSLGPKSTGELFFGEGSRLTVL.